In this sample, the clone carrying this T cell receptor beta chain turned up many times. Its antigen is unidentified. Isolation of naive CD8 T cells was achieved by sorting on a CD8+CD4-CCR7+CD45RA+ phenotype. V was trimmed by 0 bases and J by 0 bases, leaving 14 bases between them. The CDR3 is 16 amino acids. In germline, CDR1 is DFQATT, CDR2 SNEGSKA (reference sequence). Previously published methods and listed TCR primers were used for the bulk TCR libraries. TCRdb reprocessed the PCR reads via MiXCR and lists one record per CDR3 protein. The sample contains around 480,000 distinct CDR3 sequences, about 25% of which appear only once. The entry originates in a study of molecular identifiers for immune sequencing clone quantification. Broader study findings: Clones of above 20 RNA copies carried over 97% of effector molecules; in naive cells they carried under 1%. Identical TCR molecules can share a barcode, and this sharing could underestimate highly expanded clone sizes.

This clonotype originated in a human donor in good health. Some libraries in this study had Jurkat cell RNA spiked in. The V and J genes are TRBV20-1 and TRBJ1-1; D is unresolved. The sample consisted of naive CD8+ T cells from blood, with Jurkat cell RNA spiked in. Sample subset: FACS-sorted CD8+CD4-CCR7+CD45RA+ naive T cells. CDR3 loop: CSAREYNWKMNTEAFF. The DNA of the CDR3 is TGCAGTGCTAGAGAGTACAACTGGAAAATGAACACTGAAGCTTTCTTT.